This T cell receptor (beta chain) was captured by sequencing in a study of cytomegalovirus exposure and HLA in healthy donors. As for this clone: Its antigen is not identified.

This CDR3 has 15 residues. Germline V gene lookup returns CDR1 SNHLY and CDR2 FYNNEI. With V trimmed by 7 bases and J by 2 bases, 8 bases remained unmatched. General study findings and limits: Reported results showed that the classifier diagnosed cytomegalovirus status with high specificity and sensitivity.

Researchers ran the PCR with 60 Vbeta and 13 Jbeta primers. TCRdb keeps only in-frame clones here, not all; method: immunoSEQ multiplex PCR. The sample lists over 150,000 clones, 70% to 85% occurring once. The chain is built from TRBV2 and TRBJ2-7, with 10 bases lining up with TRBD2. The material sequenced was PBMCs. The clonotype comes from a woman aged 60 to 75 in good health and CMV-seropositive. The CDR3 spells CASTSGRALAYEQYF. The DNA for the CDR3 is TGTGCCAGCACGAGCGGGAGGGCGCTAGCCTACGAGCAGTACTTC. Combining the CDR3 with reference TRBV2 and TRBJ2-7 gives the whole variable domain EPEVTQTPSHQVTQMGQEVILRCVPISNHLYFYWYRQILGQKVEFLVSFYNNEISEKSEIFDDQFSVERPDGSNFTLKIRSTKLEDSAMYFCASTSGRALAYEQYFGPGTRLTVT.